The 6 T cell receptor beta chains in this list originate from one sample, sequenced in a study of blood T cell repertoires in COVID-19. Sequenced by immunoSEQ multiplex PCR; TCRdb stores in-frame clones only, minus some. The sample includes 55,000 to 75,000 clones, 72% seen only once; the top ten take around 5.1%. Sequenced sample: peripheral blood. These receptor sequences come from a woman aged 70-85 years with COVID-19, enrolled during active disease.

The CDR3 nucleotides read TGTGCCAGCAGTGACTCAGGGCGGGAGATACACTACGAGCAGTACGTC. This gives the protein CASSDSGREIHYEQYV. The chain carries TRBV6-4 and TRBJ2-7; 7 nucleotides match TRBD2. V lost 0 bases, J lost 3 bases, and 8 bases stayed unmatched. Germline assignment: CDR1 MRHNA and CDR2 SNTAGT. This CDR3 has 16 amino acids.

The chain carries TRBV4-3 and TRBJ1-3; D is unresolved. Germline CDR1 LGHNA, CDR2 YSLEER. The CDR3 extends over 17 amino acids. Trimming took off 0 bases at V and 4 bases at J, with 16 bases between the two ends. In nucleotides, the CDR3 is TGCGCCAGCAGCCAAGATGTTCCGGGAGGCTTAGGAAACACCATATATTTT. Its protein is CASSQDVPGGLGNTIYF.

The chain recombines TRBV28 with TRBJ1-2; tentative D call: TRBD1 (5 bases). The CDR3 runs to 11 residues. Germline V gene sequence: CDR1 MDHEN, CDR2 SYDVKM. V dropped 6 bases and J dropped 4 bases, with 6 bases sitting between them. CDR3 amino acids: CASSDSYGYTF. The CDR3 DNA sequence: TGTGCCAGCAGCGACAGCTATGGCTACACCTTC.

This clone was seen only a few times. This chain joins TRBV11-3 and TRBJ1-5; no firm D call. The length of the CDR3 is 13 residues. Looked up from germline, CDR1 is SGHNT and CDR2 is YENEEA. Trimming cost V 3 bases and J 3 bases, with 6 bases left between them. The CDR3 DNA follows: TGTGCCAGCAGCTTTTCAAACAATCAGCCCCAGCATTTT. Translating it yields CASSFSNNQPQHF.

This clone was seen a handful of times. V and J are TRBV5-1 and TRBJ1-5; 7 bases fit TRBD1. The CDR3 length is 13 residues. The V gene's germline CDR1 is SGHRS and CDR2 YFSETQ. V shed 2 bases, J shed 5 bases, and the junction held 1 base outside the gene matches. CDR3 loop: CASSLTGDQPQHF. In nucleotides, the CDR3 is TGCGCCAGCAGCTTAACAGGGGATCAGCCCCAGCATTTT.

Concerning this clone itself: A read error may produce the germline difference seen at one junction end. This sequence joins TRBV29-1 and TRBJ2-6, with 12 bases matching TRBD1. This CDR3 is built from 13 residues. From germline, CDR1 is SQVTM and CDR2 ANQGSEA. Here the CDR3 reads CSALGQGANVLTF. The CDR3 region has the DNA TGCAGCGCGCTGGGACAGGGGGCTAACGTCCTGACTTTC.